The 24 T cell receptor beta chains below were found in one sample sequenced in a study of T-cell memory formation after mild COVID-19. A single record per CDR3 protein comes from TCRdb applying MiXCR to the 5' RACE reads. The table records tens of thousands of distinct CDR3 sequences, 7.3% of them present only once. Material for sequencing was PBMCs or a T cell subset sorted from them (not recorded which). Source of these receptors: a man between 18 and 35 years old who had mild COVID-19 (a few samples of this study predate the infection). Cell type and time point are not known.

The chain carries TRBV20-1 and TRBJ2-3; D gene ambiguous. The V and J ends lost 6 bases and 6 bases respectively, with 10 bases between them. The CDR3 spans 11 residues. The V gene's germline CDR1 is DFQATT and CDR2 SNEGSKA (reference sequence). CDR3 nucleotides: TGCAGTGCCGGCCCCCTGGATACGCAGTATTTT. Encoded protein: CSAGPLDTQYF.

This clonotype came up a few times. CDR3 coding DNA: TGCAGTGCTGAGCTAGCGGCCAGCACAGATACGCAGTATTTT. Translating gives CSAELAASTDTQYF. V gene TRBV20-1 combines with J gene TRBJ2-3, with 7 bases lining up with TRBD2. The CDR3 is made up of 14 amino acids. V lost 5 bases, J lost 0 bases, and 5 bases stayed unmatched. Germline V CDR1 and CDR2: DFQATT, SNEGSKA (reference sequence).

J is TRBJ2-1 and V is TRBV27; perhaps TRBD2 as D (5 bases). The V end was cut by 3 bases, the J end by 6 bases, with 6 bases between. This CDR3 has 12 amino acids. The germline V gene has CDR1 MNHEY and CDR2 SMNVEV (reference sequence). The CDR3 is CASSLRANEQFF. CDR3 coding DNA: TGTGCCAGCAGTTTGAGGGCCAATGAGCAGTTCTTC.

This clonotype was observed a few times. The V gene is TRBV9, the J gene TRBJ2-2, with D tentatively TRBD2 (5 bases). Germline values: CDR1 SGDLS, CDR2 YYNGEE. The ends were cut back, 8 bases at V and 3 bases at J, with 14 bases in the middle. This CDR3 has 14 residues. CDR3 sequence (DNA): TGTGCCAGTGGCAGCGGCATCGACACCGGGGAGCTGTTTTTT. The encoded protein is CASGSGIDTGELFF.

V gene TRBV7-2 combines with J gene TRBJ1-4, with a tentative D call TRBD1 (5 bases). The CDR3 runs 15 residues. Germline V CDR1 and CDR2: SGHTA, FQGNSA. The germline V and J ends were trimmed by 1 base and 11 bases, with 17 bases remaining between them. CDR3 residues: CASSLDALARDKLFF. The CDR3 DNA is TGTGCCAGCAGCTTAGATGCGCTTGCCCGGGACAAACTGTTTTTT.

This clonotype was counted only a few times. The rearrangement uses TRBV10-1 and TRBJ2-2; 9 bases line up with TRBD1. V lost 4 bases to trimming and J lost 3 bases; unmatched junction nucleotides: 9. CDR3 length equals 17 residues. Germline assignment: CDR1 WNHNN and CDR2 SYGVQD (reference sequence). The CDR3 DNA reads as TGCGCCAGCAGTGTGCGGACAGGGGAAAGGGACACCGGGGAGCTGTTTTTT. Translating it yields CASSVRTGERDTGELFF.

The table lists this clonotype with a few counts. The genes are TRBV29-1 and TRBJ1-1; 8 nucleotides agree with TRBD1. V dropped 7 bases and J dropped 0; count of bases not matched to a gene: 4. Germline V gene data show CDR1 as SQVTM and CDR2 as ANQGSEA. The CDR3 length is 13 residues. DNA for the CDR3: TGCAGCGCCACGGGACAGGTGAACACTGAAGCTTTCTTT. Translated: CSATGQVNTEAFF.

This clonotype was found a few times. The genes are TRBV5-1 and TRBJ2-7, with 7 bases lining up with TRBD1. Germline V gene data show CDR1 as SGHRS and CDR2 as YFSETQ. Trimming took 6 bases from V and 5 from J; bases not matched to a gene: 8. CDR3 length: 13 residues. The CDR3 DNA is TGCGCCAGCACCGAGACAGGGTTAGACGAGCAGTACTTC. Translation: CASTETGLDEQYF.

This rearrangement joins TRBV6-5 to TRBJ2-6; D not certain. The CDR3 extends over 12 amino acids. The germline gives CDR1 MNHEY, CDR2 SVGAGI. Trimming removed 9 bases at V and 4 bases at J, with 7 bases between. The CDR3 DNA reads as TGTGCCAGTAGTACGGGGGCCAACGTCCTGACTTTC. Protein: CASSTGANVLTF.

This clonotype appeared a few times. This chain links TRBV20-1 with TRBJ1-2; 8 bases are a match to TRBD1. CDR1 is DFQATT, CDR2 SNEGSKA, per germline (reference sequence). The ends lost 5 bases at V and 4 bases at J; junction bases unmatched: 15. The CDR3 spans 16 residues. The CDR3 sequence: CSALVPPGQDLYGYTF. The CDR3 bases are TGCAGTGCTTTAGTCCCCCCGGGACAGGATCTCTATGGCTACACCTTC.

This clonotype counts as medium-sized. V gene TRBV5-1 combines with J gene TRBJ2-1; tentatively, D is TRBD2 (5 bases). Germline V CDR1 and CDR2: SGHRS, YFSETQ. The CDR3 has 12 amino acids. V dropped 1 base and J dropped 7 bases, with 6 bases sitting between them. The CDR3 sequence is CASSLTRNEQFF. The CDR3 coding sequence is TGCGCCAGCAGCTTGACTAGGAATGAGCAGTTCTTC.

This clonotype has just a few counts. The chain links TRBV5-1 to TRBJ2-2, with 7 bases aligning to TRBD1. Trimming removed 6 bases from V and 7 bases from J; junction bases left unmatched: 9. Germline lookup yields CDR1 SGHRS and CDR2 YFSETQ. The CDR3 is 14 residues long. This chain's CDR3 is CASKETGSNGELFF. The CDR3 DNA follows: TGCGCCAGCAAGGAGACAGGGTCGAACGGGGAGCTGTTTTTT.

This clonotype was detected only a few times. The V and J genes are TRBV7-2 and TRBJ1-3, with D possibly matching TRBD1 (5 bases). V shed 8 bases and J shed 0 bases, with 14 bases lying between them. This CDR3 contains 15 residues. Germline V gene lookup returns CDR1 SGHTA and CDR2 FQGNSA. In DNA form, the CDR3 reads TGTGCCAGCGGCCGGGACCGATTCTCTGGAAACACCATATATTTT. As protein: CASGRDRFSGNTIYF.

This clonotype was counted a few times. The CDR3 DNA follows: TGTGCCAGCAGGACACAGGGGAACACCGGGGAGCTGTTTTTT. It codes for CASRTQGNTGELFF. The chain recombines TRBV6-5 with TRBJ2-2, with D possibly TRBD1 on 6 matching bases. Germline V gene lookup returns CDR1 MNHEY and CDR2 SVGAGI. The ends were cut back, 6 bases at V and 1 base at J, with 9 bases in the middle. CDR3 length: 14 amino acids.

This clonotype was observed many times. V usage is TRBV5-1 and J usage is TRBJ2-2; D is perhaps TRBD2 (5 bases). Germline CDR1 is SGHRS and CDR2 is YFSETQ. This CDR3 has 14 residues. V lost 2 bases and J lost 2, with 7 bases in between. Here the CDR3 reads CASSFSGNTGELFF. As DNA, the CDR3 is TGCGCCAGCAGCTTTTCGGGAAACACCGGGGAGCTGTTTTTT.

This clonotype was counted between two and nine times. The chain has TRBV20-1 and TRBJ1-3, with 9 bases matching TRBD1. The CDR3 is 16 residues long. The trim removed 1 base at V and 4 bases at J, leaving 8 bases unmatched. Germline V gene sequence: CDR1 DFQATT, CDR2 SNEGSKA (reference sequence). The CDR3 is CSARGPGQGMGNTIYF. The CDR3 DNA follows: TGCAGTGCTAGAGGCCCGGGACAGGGAATGGGAAACACCATATATTTT.

This clonotype was detected only a few times. The chain joins TRBV27 to TRBJ2-7, with D possibly being TRBD1 or TRBD2 (5 bases each). This CDR3 contains 13 residues. CDR1 and CDR2 (germline): MNHEY, SMNVEV (reference sequence). Trimming shortened V by 2 bases and J by 7 bases, and 12 bases separated the two germline ends. The DNA of the CDR3 is TGTGCCAGCAGTTTAAGAGGGGAACAAGAGCAGTACGTC. Translating it yields CASSLRGEQEQYV.

This clonotype has just a few counts. CDR3 amino acids: CASSLTLGKQYF. The CDR3 region has the DNA TGTGCCAGCAGCTTGACCCTGGGAAAGCAGTACTTC. The V gene is TRBV5-6, the J gene TRBJ2-7, with D uncertain. Between the trimmed V and J ends, which lost 1 base and 8 bases, there was a span of 10 bases. The germline CDR1 and CDR2 sequences are SGHDT and YYEEEE. The CDR3 has 12 amino acids.

This clonotype was seen only a few times. The rearrangement uses TRBV27 and TRBJ2-3; D is possibly TRBD1 (6 bases). Trimming removed 4 bases from V and 5 bases from J, with 13 bases in between. The germline CDR1 and CDR2 sequences are MNHEY and SMNVEV (reference sequence). CDR3 length: 14 residues. The CDR3: CASSSGQGQDTQYF. Here the CDR3 DNA reads TGTGCCAGCAGTTCCGGGCAGGGACAAGATACGCAGTATTTT.

The table lists this clonotype with many counts. This chain connects TRBV29-1 to TRBJ2-1; D is tentatively TRBD1 or TRBD2 (6 bases each). The CDR3 contains 17 residues. V was cut by 0 bases and J by 0 bases, with 15 bases left in between. Germline CDR1 is SQVTM and CDR2 is ANQGSEA. CDR3 coding DNA: TGCAGCGTTGAAGATCTGGGGGGCTCCAGCTCCTACAATGAGCAGTTCTTC. It encodes CSVEDLGGSSSYNEQFF.

This clonotype was counted ten times or more. V and J are TRBV4-3 and TRBJ2-5; a possible D gene is TRBD1 (7 bases). Trimming took off 1 base at V and 2 bases at J, with 20 bases between the two ends. Germline assignment: CDR1 LGHNA and CDR2 YSLEER. This CDR3 spans 18 amino acids. This CDR3 is CASSQGPGQGGGQETQYF. In DNA, the CDR3 is TGCGCCAGCAGCCAAGGCCCCGGGCAGGGGGGAGGTCAAGAGACCCAGTACTTC.

The chain combines TRBV28 with TRBJ2-1, with 10 positions matching TRBD2. The CDR3 runs to 15 residues. The germline CDR1 and CDR2 sequences are MDHEN and SYDVKM. J lost 7 bases, V lost 7 bases, and 10 bases had no gene match. The CDR3 here is CASKAAGGPLNEQFF. Here the CDR3 DNA reads TGTGCCAGCAAAGCAGCGGGGGGGCCATTAAATGAGCAGTTCTTC.

The V gene is TRBV19, the J gene TRBJ1-2; 8 bases agree with TRBD1. V lost 4 bases, J lost 3 bases, and 4 bases stayed unmatched. CDR1 and CDR2 (germline): LNHDA, SQIVND (reference sequence). The CDR3 is 14 residues long. In DNA form, the CDR3 reads TGTGCCAGTAGTACCGACAGGGGCGACTATGGCTACACCTTC. Its protein is CASSTDRGDYGYTF.

This clonotype was recorded many times. The rearrangement links TRBV5-1 to TRBJ2-6; D is uncertain. Germline V gene sequence: CDR1 SGHRS, CDR2 YFSETQ. This CDR3 has 13 amino acids. V lost 6 bases and J lost 0, with 4 bases in between. CDR3 DNA: TGCGCCAGCAAAGTCTCTGGGGCCAACGTCCTGACTTTC. It is translated as CASKVSGANVLTF.